This is a list of T cell receptor beta chains from one sample in a study of T-cell memory formation after mild COVID-19. TCRdb used MiXCR to reprocess the 5' RACE reads, holding one entry per CDR3 protein. Of roughly 260,000 distinct CDR3 sequences listed, 16% are singletons. The sequenced material came from PBMCs or a T cell subset sorted from them (not recorded which). Receptors were obtained from a man between 18 and 35 years old who had mild COVID-19 (a few samples of this study predate the infection). Cell type and time point are not known. Both conserved end residues are part of each CDR3. The order of the fields is J gene, V gene, CDR3 length, clone size, D gene, CDR3 protein, CDR3 DNA. The D gene is left open where the match is weak. A clone size is listed for some rows: how often the clone was seen (once, few, many), or a class if it is expanded.

J gene: TRBJ1-2
V gene: TRBV5-1
CDR3 length: 14
clone size: .
D gene: TRBD1
CDR3 protein: CASSFTGGSYGYTF
CDR3 DNA: TGCGCCAGCAGCTTCACAGGGGGTAGCTATGGCTACACCTTC

J gene: TRBJ2-4
V gene: TRBV20-1
CDR3 length: 14
clone size: .
D gene: .
CDR3 protein: CSASEGLAKNIQYF
CDR3 DNA: TGCAGTGCTAGCGAGGGTTTGGCCAAAAACATTCAGTACTTC

J gene: TRBJ1-2
V gene: TRBV5-1
CDR3 length: 13
clone size: .
D gene: TRBD1
CDR3 protein: CASSSGQGNGYTF
CDR3 DNA: TGCGCCAGCAGCTCGGGACAGGGGAATGGCTACACCTTC

J gene: TRBJ2-5
V gene: TRBV5-5
CDR3 length: 16
clone size: .
D gene: .
CDR3 protein: CASSLGAAGGGKTQYF
CDR3 DNA: TGTGCCAGCAGCTTGGGAGCGGCAGGGGGGGGAAAGACCCAGTACTTC

J gene: TRBJ2-2
V gene: TRBV6-5
CDR3 length: 14
clone size: .
D gene: .
CDR3 protein: CASRALLGNGELFF
CDR3 DNA: TGTGCCAGCAGAGCCCTCCTGGGGAACGGGGAGCTGTTTTTT

J gene: TRBJ2-1
V gene: TRBV7-2
CDR3 length: 15
clone size: .
D gene: TRBD1
CDR3 protein: CASRGTGKGLGEQFF
CDR3 DNA: TGTGCCAGCAGGGGGACAGGGAAAGGTTTGGGCGAGCAGTTCTTC

J gene: TRBJ2-7
V gene: TRBV7-2
CDR3 length: 14
clone size: many
D gene: .
CDR3 protein: CASSFNGGPYEQYF
CDR3 DNA: TGTGCCAGCAGCTTCAACGGGGGACCCTACGAGCAGTACTTC

J gene: TRBJ2-1
V gene: TRBV9
CDR3 length: 17
clone size: few
D gene: TRBD2
CDR3 protein: CASSVTASGGVSNEQFF
CDR3 DNA: TGTGCCAGCAGCGTAACAGCTAGCGGGGGGGTTAGTAATGAGCAGTTCTTC

J gene: TRBJ2-2
V gene: TRBV4-3
CDR3 length: 19
clone size: many
D gene: TRBD1
CDR3 protein: CASSQEIVRGLANTGELFF
CDR3 DNA: TGCGCCAGCAGCCAAGAAATCGTCAGGGGGCTAGCCAACACCGGGGAGCTGTTTTTT

J gene: TRBJ2-7
V gene: TRBV18
CDR3 length: 14
clone size: few
D gene: .
CDR3 protein: CASSPLFPMDEQYF
CDR3 DNA: TGTGCCAGCTCACCACTCTTCCCCATGGACGAGCAGTACTTC

J gene: TRBJ1-6
V gene: TRBV4-3
CDR3 length: 16
clone size: .
D gene: .
CDR3 protein: CASSLSWTGTNSPLHF
CDR3 DNA: TGCGCCAGCAGCCTATCATGGACCGGTACGAATTCACCCCTCCACTTT

J gene: TRBJ2-5
V gene: TRBV7-2
CDR3 length: 15
clone size: few
D gene: TRBD1
CDR3 protein: CASSLGTAPQETQYF
CDR3 DNA: TGTGCCAGCAGCCTCGGGACAGCTCCACAAGAGACCCAGTACTTC

J gene: TRBJ2-3
V gene: TRBV7-6
CDR3 length: 16
clone size: few
D gene: .
CDR3 protein: CASSGFTSVTRDTQYF
CDR3 DNA: TGTGCCAGCAGCGGTTTTACCTCCGTGACACGTGATACGCAGTATTTT

J gene: TRBJ1-2
V gene: TRBV4-3
CDR3 length: 16
clone size: few
D gene: .
CDR3 protein: CASSQERRTANYGYTF
CDR3 DNA: TGCGCCAGCAGCCAAGAAAGGAGGACAGCCAACTATGGCTACACCTTC

J gene: TRBJ1-1
V gene: TRBV5-1
CDR3 length: 13
clone size: few
D gene: .
CDR3 protein: CASSPRGGLEAFF
CDR3 DNA: TGCGCCAGCAGCCCGCGCGGGGGACTTGAAGCTTTCTTT

J gene: TRBJ1-2
V gene: TRBV12-3/TRBV12-4
CDR3 length: 15
clone size: few
D gene: .
CDR3 protein: CASTHTSGGRGGYTF
CDR3 DNA: TGTGCCAGCACACATACCTCGGGGGGGCGCGGTGGCTACACCTTC

J gene: TRBJ2-2
V gene: TRBV24-1
CDR3 length: 12
clone size: many
D gene: .
CDR3 protein: CATSDSAGELFF
CDR3 DNA: TGTGCCACCAGTGATTCAGCCGGGGAGCTGTTTTTT

J gene: TRBJ2-2
V gene: TRBV18
CDR3 length: 14
clone size: few
D gene: .
CDR3 protein: CASSPETRTGELFF
CDR3 DNA: TGTGCCAGCTCACCGGAGACCCGCACCGGGGAGCTGTTTTTT

J gene: TRBJ2-1
V gene: TRBV7-8
CDR3 length: 15
clone size: .
D gene: TRBD2
CDR3 protein: CASRARGLATNEQFF
CDR3 DNA: TGTGCCAGCAGAGCTAGGGGACTAGCGACCAATGAGCAGTTCTTC

J gene: TRBJ2-1
V gene: TRBV20-1
CDR3 length: 14
clone size: .
D gene: .
CDR3 protein: CSAYGTGSYNEQFF
CDR3 DNA: TGCAGTGCTTACGGCACAGGGTCATACAATGAGCAGTTCTTC

J gene: TRBJ1-6
V gene: TRBV12-3/TRBV12-4
CDR3 length: 15
clone size: few
D gene: .
CDR3 protein: CASSWGGTTNSPLHF
CDR3 DNA: TGTGCCAGCAGTTGGGGGGGGACAACTAATTCACCCCTCCACTTT

J gene: TRBJ1-5
V gene: TRBV5-6
CDR3 length: 13
clone size: .
D gene: .
CDR3 protein: CASSLGGEQPQHF
CDR3 DNA: TGTGCCAGCAGCTTGGGGGGCGAACAGCCCCAGCATTTT

J gene: TRBJ2-2
V gene: TRBV7-8
CDR3 length: 15
clone size: many
D gene: .
CDR3 protein: CASSLRGKGTGELFF
CDR3 DNA: TGTGCCAGCAGCTTAAGGGGGAAGGGAACCGGGGAGCTGTTTTTT

J gene: TRBJ2-7
V gene: TRBV4-2
CDR3 length: 15
clone size: few
D gene: .
CDR3 protein: CASSQEGGRSYEQYF
CDR3 DNA: TGTGCCAGCAGCCAAGAGGGGGGTCGGTCATACGAGCAGTACTTC

J gene: TRBJ2-1
V gene: TRBV5-6
CDR3 length: 15
clone size: few
D gene: TRBD2
CDR3 protein: CASSLVSGGNNEQFF
CDR3 DNA: TGTGCCAGCAGCTTGGTTAGCGGGGGTAACAATGAGCAGTTCTTC

J gene: TRBJ2-7
V gene: TRBV7-9
CDR3 length: 14
clone size: few
D gene: TRBD1
CDR3 protein: CASSLAGTADEQYF
CDR3 DNA: TGTGCCAGCAGCTTAGCGGGGACAGCGGACGAGCAGTACTTC

J gene: TRBJ2-1
V gene: TRBV12-5
CDR3 length: 17
clone size: .
D gene: .
CDR3 protein: CASGLVPRRGPYNEQFF
CDR3 DNA: TGTGCTAGTGGTTTGGTACCTAGGCGTGGGCCCTACAATGAGCAGTTCTTC

J gene: TRBJ2-3
V gene: TRBV7-3
CDR3 length: 16
clone size: .
D gene: TRBD1
CDR3 protein: CASSLKSGGSTDTQYF
CDR3 DNA: TGTGCCAGCAGCTTAAAGTCAGGGGGTAGTACAGATACGCAGTATTTT

J gene: TRBJ2-4
V gene: TRBV12-3/TRBV12-4
CDR3 length: 15
clone size: .
D gene: .
CDR3 protein: CASSLRVLAKNIQYF
CDR3 DNA: TGTGCCAGCAGTTTACGGGTTTTAGCCAAAAACATTCAGTACTTC

J gene: TRBJ1-2
V gene: TRBV6-2/TRBV6-3
CDR3 length: 13
clone size: .
D gene: TRBD1
CDR3 protein: CASSTGDRAGYTF
CDR3 DNA: TGTGCCAGCAGTACGGGGGACAGGGCGGGCTACACCTTC

J gene: TRBJ1-1
V gene: TRBV4-1
CDR3 length: 16
clone size: .
D gene: .
CDR3 protein: CASSPRTRQSNTEAFF
CDR3 DNA: TGCGCCAGCAGCCCGCGCACCCGACAGTCGAACACTGAAGCTTTCTTT

J gene: TRBJ2-5
V gene: TRBV4-3
CDR3 length: 12
clone size: .
D gene: .
CDR3 protein: CASSQGPETQYF
CDR3 DNA: TGCGCCAGCAGCCAAGGTCCAGAGACCCAGTACTTC

J gene: TRBJ2-5
V gene: TRBV10-3
CDR3 length: 14
clone size: .
D gene: TRBD2
CDR3 protein: CAISQRGSQETQYF
CDR3 DNA: TGTGCCATCAGCCAGCGGGGGAGCCAAGAGACCCAGTACTTC

J gene: TRBJ2-7
V gene: TRBV4-1
CDR3 length: 17
clone size: .
D gene: TRBD1
CDR3 protein: CASSPRDGQGWSYEQYF
CDR3 DNA: TGCGCCAGCAGCCCCAGGGATGGACAGGGATGGTCCTACGAGCAGTACTTC

J gene: TRBJ2-5
V gene: TRBV6-5
CDR3 length: 15
clone size: few
D gene: .
CDR3 protein: CASSSRWGRGETQYF
CDR3 DNA: TGTGCCAGCAGCTCCAGGTGGGGTCGCGGAGAGACCCAGTACTTC

J gene: TRBJ2-6
V gene: TRBV7-9
CDR3 length: 14
clone size: .
D gene: .
CDR3 protein: CASSPPSGANVLTF
CDR3 DNA: TGTGCCAGCAGCCCGCCCTCTGGGGCCAACGTCCTGACTTTC

J gene: TRBJ2-3
V gene: TRBV7-8
CDR3 length: 16
clone size: few
D gene: TRBD2
CDR3 protein: CASTLLQRGNTDTQYF
CDR3 DNA: TGTGCCAGCACCCTTCTCCAGCGGGGAAACACAGATACGCAGTATTTT

J gene: TRBJ2-1
V gene: TRBV7-2
CDR3 length: 16
clone size: many
D gene: TRBD2
CDR3 protein: CASSVPRGTSFHEQFF
CDR3 DNA: TGTGCCAGCAGCGTACCTCGGGGGACTAGCTTCCATGAGCAGTTCTTC

J gene: TRBJ2-3
V gene: TRBV5-1
CDR3 length: 16
clone size: .
D gene: TRBD2
CDR3 protein: CASSGGAGGAEDTQYF
CDR3 DNA: TGCGCCAGCAGCGGGGGAGCGGGGGGAGCGGAAGATACGCAGTATTTT

J gene: TRBJ2-2
V gene: TRBV7-2
CDR3 length: 11
clone size: .
D gene: .
CDR3 protein: CASSLWAELFF
CDR3 DNA: TGTGCCAGCAGCTTGTGGGCGGAGCTGTTTTTT

J gene: TRBJ1-1
V gene: TRBV27
CDR3 length: 13
clone size: .
D gene: .
CDR3 protein: CASSPRDLLEAFF
CDR3 DNA: TGTGCCAGCAGTCCCCGGGACCTACTTGAAGCTTTCTTT

J gene: TRBJ1-1
V gene: TRBV6-5
CDR3 length: 17
clone size: few
D gene: .
CDR3 protein: CASSYGFKIGVWTEAFF
CDR3 DNA: TGTGCCAGCAGTTACGGCTTCAAGATAGGCGTTTGGACTGAAGCTTTCTTT

J gene: TRBJ1-1
V gene: TRBV6-6
CDR3 length: 16
clone size: .
D gene: .
CDR3 protein: CASSSHPGPMNTEAFF
CDR3 DNA: TGTGCCAGCAGTTCCCATCCGGGACCTATGAACACTGAAGCTTTCTTT

J gene: TRBJ1-1
V gene: TRBV12-3/TRBV12-4
CDR3 length: 14
clone size: .
D gene: .
CDR3 protein: CASSFQSSNTEAFF
CDR3 DNA: TGTGCCAGCAGTTTTCAGAGCTCGAACACTGAAGCTTTCTTT

J gene: TRBJ2-3
V gene: TRBV25-1
CDR3 length: 14
clone size: .
D gene: .
CDR3 protein: CASSEFRGEDTQYF
CDR3 DNA: TGTGCCAGCAGTGAATTCCGCGGGGAGGATACGCAGTATTTT

J gene: TRBJ1-5
V gene: TRBV18
CDR3 length: 13
clone size: few
D gene: .
CDR3 protein: CASSSRLNQPQHF
CDR3 DNA: TGTGCCAGCTCATCCCGACTCAATCAGCCCCAGCATTTT

J gene: TRBJ1-1
V gene: TRBV9
CDR3 length: 13
clone size: few
D gene: .
CDR3 protein: CASSVDLTTEAFF
CDR3 DNA: TGTGCCAGCAGCGTAGATCTTACGACTGAAGCTTTCTTT

J gene: TRBJ2-5
V gene: TRBV28
CDR3 length: 13
clone size: .
D gene: .
CDR3 protein: CASISVGEETQYF
CDR3 DNA: TGTGCCAGCATATCTGTGGGGGAGGAGACCCAGTACTTC

J gene: TRBJ2-6
V gene: TRBV5-1
CDR3 length: 13
clone size: many
D gene: .
CDR3 protein: CASSSSFGSVLTF
CDR3 DNA: TGCGCCAGCAGCTCGTCCTTTGGGAGCGTCCTGACTTTC